Following are 17 T cell receptor beta chains from one sample sequenced in a study of molecular identifiers for immune sequencing clone quantification. TCRdb re-called the PCR reads through MiXCR, storing one row per CDR3 protein. The profile covers 85,000 to 100,000 distinct CDR3 sequences, with roughly a quarter appearing a single time and approximately 0.91% taken by the ten largest. The sequenced sample consisted of naive CD8+ T cells from blood, with Jurkat cell RNA spiked in. Subset of the sample: FACS-sorted CD8+CD4-CCR7+CD45RA+ naive T cells. The receptor source for this set is a human donor in good health. Some libraries in this study had Jurkat cell RNA spiked in.

This clonotype was observed many times. CDR3 bases: TGTGCCAGCAGCCTAGACAGATGGTATGGCTACACCTTC. Its protein is CASSLDRWYGYTF. The V gene is TRBV7-2, the J gene TRBJ1-2; D possibly corresponds to TRBD1 (5 bases). V was cut by 5 bases and J by 5 bases, with 12 bases left in between. The CDR3 is 13 residues long. Germline values: CDR1 SGHTA, CDR2 FQGNSA.

This clonotype was detected many times. The chain combines TRBV5-6 with TRBJ2-7; unclear D gene. The V gene's germline CDR1 is SGHDT and CDR2 YYEEEE. The V gene lost 5 bases and the J gene lost 0 bases, with 15 bases spanning the gap. This CDR3 has 15 residues. CDR3 loop: CASSLYPPSSYEQYF. DNA of the CDR3: TGTGCCAGCAGTCTTTACCCACCGAGCTCCTACGAGCAGTACTTC.

This clonotype was seen only a few times. This may be a read error: a much more frequent sequence differs by one nucleotide. This chain connects TRBV9 to TRBJ1-1, with 8 nucleotides matching TRBD1. Germline V gene sequence: CDR1 SGDLS, CDR2 YYNGEE. This CDR3 is 18 amino acids long. V trimming: 4 bases; J trimming: 5 bases; junction bases outside the gene matches: 19. The CDR3 bases are TGTGCCAGCAGCCTCTCCCCCCTGCCAGGGGGCGGCGGGACTGAAGCTTTCTTT. This codes for CASSLSPLPGGGGTEAFF.

The sample holds many counts of this clonotype. The chain is built from TRBV15 and TRBJ2-1; D uncertain. The CDR3 is 15 amino acids. Trimming stripped 1 base from V and 0 bases from J, with 7 bases between. The germline CDR1 and CDR2 sequences are LNHNV and YYDKDF (reference sequence). DNA for the CDR3: TGTGCCACCAGCAGAGCCAGAAGCTCCTACAATGAGCAGTTCTTC. It codes for CATSRARSSYNEQFF.

The chain carries TRBV7-9 and TRBJ1-5, with 11 bases aligning to TRBD1. The CDR3 loop spans 16 amino acids. V was pared by 5 bases and J by 1 base, with 4 bases of the junction left unmatched. Germline V CDR1 and CDR2: SEHNR, FQNEAQ (reference sequence). The CDR3 is CASSTGTGGSNQPQHF. The CDR3 region has the DNA TGTGCCAGCAGCACAGGGACAGGGGGGAGCAATCAGCCCCAGCATTTT.

This clonotype appeared many times. The V call is TRBV4-1, the J call TRBJ1-1, with D uncertain. Germline V CDR1 and CDR2: MGHRA, YSYEKL. V lost 1 base, J lost 1 base, and 10 bases lay in between. The CDR3 runs to 15 residues. The CDR3 coding sequence is TGCGCCAGCAGCCAAGCCGCGGTTTCGAACACTGAAGCTTTCTTT. Protein sequence: CASSQAAVSNTEAFF.

Concerning this clonotype: Germline and junction disagree at one end, which may indicate a read error. The chain carries TRBV19 and TRBJ1-4, with D hard to call. Germline-derived CDR1 and CDR2 are LNHDA and SQIVND (reference sequence). The CDR3 has 10 residues. The CDR3 DNA sequence: TGTGCCAGTAAGGCGGGAAAACTGCTTTTT. It codes for CASKAGKLLF.

This clonotype was picked up a small number of times. A single base separates this from a much larger clone, so it may be a read error. In this CDR3 the conserved last residue, phenylalanine or tryptophan, is missing, so a read error is likely. The rearrangement uses TRBV7-9 and TRBJ2-7; unclear D gene. V was clipped by 5 bases and J by 3 bases, with 5 bases between them. This CDR3 has 11 amino acids. Germline CDR1 reads SEHNR; CDR2 reads FQNEAQ (reference sequence). CDR3 amino acids: CASSGLYEQYL. The CDR3 nucleotides read TGTGCCAGCAGCGGCCTCTACGAGCAGTACCTC.

Worth noting for this clonotype: One base away lies a much larger clone, so this may be a sequencing read error. V gene TRBV7-9 combines with J gene TRBJ2-2; D may be TRBD2 (6 bases). The length of the CDR3 is 15 residues. Germline lookup yields CDR1 SEHNR and CDR2 FQNEAQ (reference sequence). The CDR3 sequence: CASSLGGENTGGLFF. The CDR3 nucleotides are TGTGCCAGCAGCTTAGGCGGGGAGAACACCGGGGGGCTGTTTTTT.

At least ten counts were recorded for this clonotype. The V and J genes are TRBV7-9 and TRBJ2-6; the D is unclear. With 5 bases removed from V and 1 base from J, the gap between germline ends came to 9 bases. CDR1 and CDR2 (germline): SEHNR, FQNEAQ (reference sequence). The CDR3 is made up of 15 amino acids. The CDR3 DNA sequence: TGTGCCAGCAGCCCCAAAGATTCTGGGGCCAACGTCCTGACTTTC. This gives the protein CASSPKDSGANVLTF. Variable domain in full (rest from reference TRBV7-9 and TRBJ2-6): DTGVSQNPRHKITKRGQNVTFRCDPISEHNRLYWYRQTLGQGPEFLTYFQNEAQLEKSRLLSDRFSAERPKGSFSTLEIQRTEQGDSAMYLCASSPKDSGANVLTFGAGSRLTVL.

This clonotype was seen many times. The chain carries TRBV4-1 and TRBJ2-2; TRBD1 matches at 8 bases. The V segment lost 0 bases and the J segment 6 bases; nucleotides outside the gene matches: 12. This CDR3 is built from 18 residues. Germline lookup yields CDR1 MGHRA and CDR2 YSYEKL. The CDR3 reads CASSQESRTGFLAGELFF. CDR3 sequence (DNA): TGCGCCAGCAGCCAAGAGAGTAGGACAGGGTTTCTCGCCGGGGAGCTGTTTTTT.

In regard to this clonotype: A much larger clone lies a single base off, so this may be a read error. This rearrangement joins TRBV6-1 to TRBJ1-5, with D possibly TRBD1 on 5 matching bases. In germline, CDR1 is MNHNS, CDR2 SASEGT. CDR3 length: 12 amino acids. Trimming stripped 8 bases from V and 6 bases from J, with 11 bases between. CDR3 DNA sequence: TGTGCCAGCGGCGGGGCGGCTCAGCCCCAGCATTTT. Protein product: CASGGAAQPQHF.

In regard to this clonotype: This could be a read error, since a much larger clone is one nucleotide away. The rearrangement uses TRBV20-1 and TRBJ2-3; 7 bases map to TRBD1. CDR3 length: 16 residues. V lost 3 bases to trimming and J lost 2 bases; unmatched junction nucleotides: 11. Germline CDR1 and CDR2: DFQATT and SNEGSKA (reference sequence). CDR3 loop: CSASLTGDPPTDTQYF. The CDR3 region has the DNA TGCAGTGCTAGCCTCACAGGGGACCCCCCCACAGATACGCAGTATTTT.

The genes are TRBV4-1 and TRBJ1-2, with a weak D call TRBD1 (5 bases). V lost 5 bases and J lost 8, with 12 bases in between. The V gene's germline CDR1 is MGHRA and CDR2 YSYEKL. CDR3 length: 12 residues. CDR3 loop: CASSGGDGGYTF. The CDR3 DNA is TGCGCCAGCAGCGGGGGGGACGGGGGCTACACCTTC.

This clonotype was recorded a few times. The rearrangement joins TRBV6-5 to TRBJ1-1; D is possibly TRBD1 (5 bases). The germline CDR1 and CDR2 sequences are MNHEY and SVGAGI. Trimming pared 7 bases from V and 2 bases from J, leaving 8 bases between. CDR3 length: 12 residues. This CDR3 is CASTGRNTEAFF. Here the CDR3 DNA reads TGTGCCAGCACGGGACGAAACACTGAAGCTTTCTTT.

The chain employs TRBV4-1 and TRBJ2-3, with TRBD2 identical over 8 bases. This CDR3 is built from 17 residues. Unmatched junction bases numbered 13, after V lost 1 base and J lost 7 bases. Germline CDR1 is MGHRA and CDR2 is YSYEKL. CDR3: CASSQGSPSGYEYTQYF. CDR3 sequence (DNA): TGCGCCAGCAGCCAAGGCTCCCCTAGCGGGTATGAGTATACGCAGTATTTT.

At least ten counts were recorded for this clonotype. The chain carries TRBV5-1 and TRBJ2-7; 9 bases fit TRBD2. V trimming: 4 bases; J trimming: 5 bases; junction bases outside the gene matches: 13. This CDR3 has 16 residues. Germline-derived CDR1 and CDR2 are SGHRS and YFSETQ. CDR3 region: CASSPLNGLASHEQYF. CDR3 nucleotide sequence: TGCGCCAGCAGCCCTCTAAACGGACTAGCGAGCCACGAGCAGTACTTC.